These T cell receptor beta chains were read from a single sample in a study of shared clonotypes between healthy human individuals. Sequencing was performed with immunoSEQ multiplex PCR; in TCRdb, only in-frame clones are kept and a portion is missing. This sample has 2,500,000 or so clones, with over 85% found just once. Sequenced input: naive CD4+ T cells sorted from blood. The receptors come from a man younger than 35 in good health. Both conserved end residues are part of each CDR3. D genes are given only for firm matches. A row's size may be missing; if present it is once, few, many or a size class.

CDR3aa,CDR3nt,d_gene,abundance,j_gene,v_gene
CASSLRGSPNYGYTF,TGTGCCAGCAGCTTGCGGGGGTCCCCGAACTATGGCTACACCTTC,-,-,TRBJ1-2,TRBV5-4
CASSLILTSGGGYYTEAFF,TGTGCCAGCAGCCTTATCCTGACCTCGGGAGGGGGCTACTATACTGAAGCTTTCTTT,TRBD1,-,TRBJ1-1,TRBV7-9
CASSLEPYYEQYF,TGCGCCAGCAGCTTGGAACCCTACTACGAGCAGTACTTC,-,once,TRBJ2-7,TRBV5-1
CAAGAGDGEQYF,TGTGCGGCCGGAGCGGGGGATGGCGAGCAGTACTTC,TRBD2,-,TRBJ2-7,TRBV5-4
CASSVDPGDYNEQFF,TGTGCCAGCAGCGTAGACCCGGGCGACTACAATGAGCAGTTCTTC,-,-,TRBJ2-1,TRBV9
CATLKADSSTDTQYF,TGTGCCACCCTTAAGGCAGACTCTAGCACAGATACGCAGTATTTT,-,once,TRBJ2-3,TRBV10-3
CASRLGTGIGEQYF,TGTGCCAGCCGCCTCGGGACAGGGATAGGCGAGCAGTACTTC,TRBD1,-,TRBJ2-7,TRBV5-6
CASSPPQGLYDGYTF,TGTGCCAGCTCACCACCGCAGGGCTTGTATGATGGCTACACCTTC,-,few,TRBJ1-2,TRBV18
CASSYSGNSGNTIYF,TGTGCCAGCAGTTATTCAGGGAACTCTGGAAACACCATATATTTT,-,-,TRBJ1-3,TRBV6-5
CASSLGRPKGDTQYF,TGCGCCAGCAGCTTGGGCAGGCCAAAAGGGGATACGCAGTATTTT,-,-,TRBJ2-3,TRBV5-1
CASTQSGTEYGYTF,TGTGCCAGCACCCAATCCGGGACAGAATATGGCTACACCTTC,TRBD1,-,TRBJ1-2,TRBV9
CASSRSVTSEGDTQYF,TGCGCCAGCAGCCGAAGTGTAACTAGCGAAGGAGATACGCAGTATTTT,TRBD2,-,TRBJ2-3,TRBV5-1
CASSPGFQETQYF,TGTGCCAGCTCACCCGGATTCCAAGAGACCCAGTACTTC,-,-,TRBJ2-5,TRBV18
CASSELKNTEAFF,TGTGCCAGCAGTGAACTGAAGAACACTGAAGCTTTCTTT,-,-,TRBJ1-1,TRBV2
CASSQVGTPRGYGYTF,TGCGCCAGCAGTCAAGTAGGGACACCGAGGGGTTATGGCTACACCTTC,-,-,TRBJ1-2,TRBV4-3
CASSPGQGKNQPQHF,TGTGCCAGCAGTCCGGGACAGGGGAAAAATCAGCCCCAGCATTTT,TRBD1,-,TRBJ1-5,TRBV6-1
CASSVFSGGQETQYF,TGTGCCAGCAGTGTATTCAGCGGGGGTCAAGAGACCCAGTACTTC,TRBD2,-,TRBJ2-5,TRBV2
CASSWVGGGSDTQYF,TGTGCCAGCAGTTGGGTCGGGGGAGGATCAGATACGCAGTATTTT,-,-,TRBJ2-3,TRBV6-5
CASRAGTGAVTEAFF,TGTGCCAGCAGGGCCGGGACAGGGGCTGTGACTGAAGCTTTCTTT,TRBD1,-,TRBJ1-1,TRBV6-1
CASSPYGGGTYEQYF,TGTGCCAGCAGTCCGTACGGGGGGGGGACCTACGAGCAGTACTTC,TRBD2,-,TRBJ2-7,TRBV6-6
CASRGTGASADTQYF,TGTGCCAGCAGAGGGACGGGAGCATCCGCGGATACGCAGTATTTT,-,-,TRBJ2-3,TRBV2
CASSGGVERDPREQYF,TGTGCCAGCAGTGGGGGGGTCGAGCGGGATCCGAGGGAGCAGTACTTC,TRBD2,-,TRBJ2-7,TRBV25-1
CAWGGRFEQYF,TGTGCCTGGGGTGGACGGTTTGAGCAGTACTTC,-,-,TRBJ2-7,TRBV30
CASSPPGGRAMKQFF,TGTGCCAGCAGCCCCCCCGGCGGACGGGCAATGAAGCAGTTCTTC,-,-,TRBJ2-1,TRBV7-9
CASSPGQKSQETQYF,TGTGCCAGCAGTCCGGGACAGAAATCCCAAGAGACCCAGTACTTC,TRBD1,-,TRBJ2-5,TRBV2
CASSLNQGYYGYTF,TGTGCCAGCAGCTTAAATCAGGGATACTATGGCTACACCTTC,-,-,TRBJ1-2,TRBV5-6
CASSGTENTEAFF,TGTGCCAGCAGTGGCACCGAGAACACTGAAGCTTTCTTT,-,-,TRBJ1-1,TRBV6-1
CASSSSGRGGVYEQYF,TGTGCCAGCAGTTCCTCCGGGAGGGGAGGCGTCTACGAGCAGTACTTC,TRBD2,-,TRBJ2-7,TRBV7-2
CASSFNGGRSNQPQHF,TGTGCCAGCAGTTTCAACGGGGGCCGAAGCAATCAGCCCCAGCATTTT,-,-,TRBJ1-5,TRBV7-8